Listed here is a single T cell receptor beta chain. Antigen: not known. This sample is drawn from a study of beta chain features in type 1 diabetes. Whole-study findings and limits: Among all four CD4+ subsets, Type 1 diabetes patients had TCRB CDR3s that were moderately but significantly shorter. TCRB repertoires of naive, central memory and Treg cells appeared more similar among patients than among healthy donors.

All of the isolated RNA was reverse transcribed, so expressed TCRB transcripts were sequenced. Only in-frame clones appear in the TCRdb table, and some are missing; sequencing was by immunoSEQ multiplex PCR. The sample shows over 650,000 clones, roughly an eighth of them seen only once. This CDR3 has 17 residues. Germline V gene data show CDR1 as SGHAT and CDR2 as FQNNGV. V was clipped by 5 bases and J by 5 bases; unmatched bases: 9. V and J are TRBV11-2 and TRBJ2-5; 15 positions agree with TRBD2. Sequencing input: naive CD4+ T cells from blood. This receptor was identified in a man aged 18-30 years with type 1 diabetes. CDR3: CASSPGTSGRFGETQYF. CDR3 DNA sequence: TGTGCCAGCAGCCCGGGGACTAGCGGGAGGTTCGGGGAGACCCAGTACTTC.